The clone carrying this TCR beta chain was detected once. This sample stems from a study of blood T cell repertoires in COVID-19. Germline CDR1 is SEHNR and CDR2 is FQNEAQ (reference sequence). Losses at the gene ends were 5 bases for V and 11 bases for J; bases not matched to a gene: 10. This CDR3 contains 15 residues. As handled by the study authors: The assay estimated nucleated cells by amplifying reference gene primers. This table comes from immunoSEQ multiplex PCR, and its TCRdb copy is limited to in-frame clones, with some not included. The D gene and trimming were derived from the DNA, and the V and J assignments and clone size from that table. The sample gives about 190,000 clones, more than 70% of which show up once; 2.5% to 3% is in the top ten.

The sequenced material came from peripheral blood. This clonotype was sampled from a man in his forties or fifties with active or convalescent COVID-19. The V gene is TRBV7-9, the J gene TRBJ1-6; 9 bases are a match to TRBD1. CDR3 amino acids: CASSPPGTGLPPLHF. DNA of the CDR3: TGTGCCAGCAGCCCCCCCGGGACAGGGCTCCCACCCCTCCACTTT.